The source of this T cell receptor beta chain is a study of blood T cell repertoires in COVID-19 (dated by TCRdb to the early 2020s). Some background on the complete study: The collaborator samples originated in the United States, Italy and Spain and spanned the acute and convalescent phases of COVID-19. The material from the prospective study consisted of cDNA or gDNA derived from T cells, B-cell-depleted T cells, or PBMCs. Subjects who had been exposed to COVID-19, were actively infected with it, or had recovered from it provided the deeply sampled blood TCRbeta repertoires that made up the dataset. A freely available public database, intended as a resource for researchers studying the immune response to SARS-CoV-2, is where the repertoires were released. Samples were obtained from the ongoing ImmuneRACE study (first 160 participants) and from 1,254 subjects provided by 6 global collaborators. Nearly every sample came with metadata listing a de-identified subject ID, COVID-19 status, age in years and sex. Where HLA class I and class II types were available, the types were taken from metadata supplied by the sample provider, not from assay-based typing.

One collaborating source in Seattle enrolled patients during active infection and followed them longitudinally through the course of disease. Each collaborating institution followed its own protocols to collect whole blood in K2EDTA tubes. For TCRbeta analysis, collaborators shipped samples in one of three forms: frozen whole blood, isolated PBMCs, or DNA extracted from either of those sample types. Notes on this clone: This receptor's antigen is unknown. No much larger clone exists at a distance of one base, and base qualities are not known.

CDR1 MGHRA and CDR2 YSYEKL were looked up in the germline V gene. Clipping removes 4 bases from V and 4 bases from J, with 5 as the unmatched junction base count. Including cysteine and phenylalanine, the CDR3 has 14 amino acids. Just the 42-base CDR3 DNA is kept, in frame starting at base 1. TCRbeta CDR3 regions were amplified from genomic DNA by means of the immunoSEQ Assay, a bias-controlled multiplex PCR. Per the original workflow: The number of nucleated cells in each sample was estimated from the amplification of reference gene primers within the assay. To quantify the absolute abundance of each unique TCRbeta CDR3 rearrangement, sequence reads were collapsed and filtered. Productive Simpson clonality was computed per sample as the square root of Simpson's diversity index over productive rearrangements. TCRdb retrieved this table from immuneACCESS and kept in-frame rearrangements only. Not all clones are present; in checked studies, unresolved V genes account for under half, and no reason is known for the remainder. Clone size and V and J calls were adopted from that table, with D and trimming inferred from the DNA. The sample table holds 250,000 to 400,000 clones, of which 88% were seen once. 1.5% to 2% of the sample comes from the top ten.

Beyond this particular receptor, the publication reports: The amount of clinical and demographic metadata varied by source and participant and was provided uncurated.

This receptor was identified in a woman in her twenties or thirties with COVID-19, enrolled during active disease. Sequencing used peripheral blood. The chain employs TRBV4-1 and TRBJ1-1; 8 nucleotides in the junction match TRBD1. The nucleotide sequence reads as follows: TGCGCCAGCAGCCTAGGACAGGGAGGCACTGAAGCTTTCTTT. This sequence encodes CASSLGQGGTEAFF.